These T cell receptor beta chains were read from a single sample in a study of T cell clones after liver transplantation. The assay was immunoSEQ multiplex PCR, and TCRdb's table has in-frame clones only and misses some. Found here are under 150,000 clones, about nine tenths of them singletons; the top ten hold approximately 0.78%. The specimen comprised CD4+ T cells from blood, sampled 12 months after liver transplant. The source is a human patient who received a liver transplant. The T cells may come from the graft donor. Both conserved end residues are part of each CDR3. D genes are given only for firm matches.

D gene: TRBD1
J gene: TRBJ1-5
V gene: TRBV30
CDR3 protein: CAWSGDRNNQPQHF

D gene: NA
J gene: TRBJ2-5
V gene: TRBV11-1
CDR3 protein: CASSSDRTGTETQYF

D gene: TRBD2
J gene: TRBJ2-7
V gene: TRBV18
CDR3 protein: CASSSSGSYEQYF

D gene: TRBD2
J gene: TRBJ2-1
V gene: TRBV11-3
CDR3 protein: CASSPRLAGTQFF

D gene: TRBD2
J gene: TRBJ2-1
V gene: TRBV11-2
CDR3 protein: CASSSPGLAGRINEQFF

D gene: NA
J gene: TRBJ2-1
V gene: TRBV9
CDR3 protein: CASSLGRNPYNEQFF

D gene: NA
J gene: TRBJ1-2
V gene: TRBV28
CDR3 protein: CASSGDGIYGYTF

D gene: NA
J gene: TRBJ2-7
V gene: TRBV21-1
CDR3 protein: CASTKWGETKYEQYF

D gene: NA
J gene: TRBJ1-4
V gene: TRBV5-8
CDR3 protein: CASSLGEKLFF

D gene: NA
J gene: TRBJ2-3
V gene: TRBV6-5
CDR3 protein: CASSRSGPTDTQYF

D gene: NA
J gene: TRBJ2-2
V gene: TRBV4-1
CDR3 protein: CASSQGEVRTGELFF

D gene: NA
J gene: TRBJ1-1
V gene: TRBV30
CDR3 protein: CAWKRGSTEAFF

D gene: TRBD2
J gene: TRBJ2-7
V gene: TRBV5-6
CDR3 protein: CASSRRGLVSNPYF

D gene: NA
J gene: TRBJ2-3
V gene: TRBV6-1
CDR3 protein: CASCSSTDTQYF

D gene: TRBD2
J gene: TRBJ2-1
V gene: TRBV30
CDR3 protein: CAWSFYRLAGEYNEQFF

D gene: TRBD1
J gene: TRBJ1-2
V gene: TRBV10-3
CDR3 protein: CAISDPGKQGNYGYTF

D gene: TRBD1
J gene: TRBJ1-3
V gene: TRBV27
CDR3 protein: CATKPGGGNTIYF

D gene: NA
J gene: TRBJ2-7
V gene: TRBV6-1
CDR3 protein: CASSEGPYEQYF

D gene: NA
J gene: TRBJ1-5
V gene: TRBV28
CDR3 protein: CASSLQGQINQPQHF

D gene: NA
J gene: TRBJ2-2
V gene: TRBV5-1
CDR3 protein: CASQNGRGPGELFF

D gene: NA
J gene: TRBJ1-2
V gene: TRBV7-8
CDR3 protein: CASSLAGVDYTF

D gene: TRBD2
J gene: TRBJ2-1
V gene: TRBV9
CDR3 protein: CASSERPGLASNEQFF

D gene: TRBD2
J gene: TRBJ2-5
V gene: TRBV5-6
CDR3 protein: CASSSGGGRGETQYF

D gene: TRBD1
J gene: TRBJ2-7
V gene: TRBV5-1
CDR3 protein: CASSGGQGANEQYF